The 20 T cell receptor beta chains reported below all come from one sample, sequenced in a study of T cells in Graves' hyperthyroidism and ophthalmopathy. Amplification of TCR beta CDR3 regions used RNA as the template. Primed by the HTBI set, a first-round RT-PCR was run on the TCR CDR3. Via MiXCR, TCRdb re-called the multiplex PCR reads, giving one row per CDR3 protein. Seen here are more than 500,000 distinct CDR3 sequences, about 15% observed once, and the top ten hold roughly 4.3%. Material: blood. Receptors originate from a woman aged 40-49 years with Graves' ophthalmopathy.

This clonotype was observed once. The gene calls are TRBV2 and TRBJ2-5; TRBD1 agrees at 10 bases. Germline lookup yields CDR1 SNHLY and CDR2 FYNNEI. The CDR3 runs 15 residues. J gave up 3 bases and V 2 bases, and 3 bases lay outside the gene matches. CDR3 coding DNA: TGTGCCAGCAGTGAAAGGGGACAGGGGAAAGAGACCCAGTACTTC. It is translated as CASSERGQGKETQYF.

Details on this clonotype: With a much larger clone just one base away, this may be a read error. The chain combines TRBV30 with TRBJ2-5, with D unclear. CDR3 length: 12 amino acids. CDR1 and CDR2 (germline): GTSNPN, SVGIG (reference sequence). Trimming shortened V by 2 bases and J by 4 bases, and 8 bases separated the two germline ends. CDR3 residues: CAWSSEGETQYF. In DNA form, the CDR3 reads TGTGCCTGGAGTTCGGAAGGAGAGACCCAGTACTTC.

This clonotype was seen repeatedly, ten times or more. The V call is TRBV28, the J call TRBJ1-2; D call uncertain. Trimming removed 6 bases from V and 6 bases from J, with 5 bases in between. Germline V gives CDR1 MDHEN, CDR2 SYDVKM. This CDR3 has 10 residues. The CDR3 is CASSHNGYTF. The DNA of the CDR3 is TGTGCCAGCAGCCACAATGGCTACACCTTC.

V usage is TRBV20-1 and J usage is TRBJ2-2; TRBD1 matches 12 bases. This CDR3 has 14 residues. The junction had 2 bases not matched to a gene; V was cut back by 3 bases and J by 6 bases. Germline CDR1 reads DFQATT; CDR2 reads SNEGSKA (reference sequence). In DNA form, the CDR3 reads TGCAGTGCTAGGGGACAGGGGGCCTCCGGGGAGCTGTTTTTT. This translates into CSARGQGASGELFF.

This clonotype was recorded many times. This chain links TRBV20-1 with TRBJ1-1; D gene uncertain. Trimming left V 5 bases short and J 3 bases short, with 13 bases between. CDR3 size: 13 residues. Germline-derived CDR1 and CDR2 are DFQATT and SNEGSKA (reference sequence). CDR3 DNA sequence: TGCAGTGCTCCCCCACCTAGCCACACTGAAGCTTTCTTT. Translating it yields CSAPPPSHTEAFF.

This clonotype was found many times. This chain joins TRBV2 and TRBJ2-1; TRBD1 matches at 9 bases. Germline V gene lookup returns CDR1 SNHLY and CDR2 FYNNEI. Trimming took 6 bases from V and 4 from J; bases not matched to a gene: 4. This CDR3 comprises 14 residues. The CDR3 is CASRDRGSYNEQFF. The CDR3 DNA reads TGTGCCAGCAGGGACAGGGGTTCATACAATGAGCAGTTCTTC.

There are many counts of this clonotype. The chain carries TRBV6-1 and TRBJ2-7; D may be TRBD1 (5 bases). V lost 4 bases and J lost 2, with 15 bases in between. This CDR3 has 15 residues. Germline CDR1 MNHNS, CDR2 SASEGT. The CDR3 region is CASSAPPGSTYEQYF. The CDR3 DNA sequence: TGTGCCAGCAGTGCCCCGCCAGGGTCGACCTACGAGCAGTACTTC.

There are a few counts of this clonotype. V gene TRBV11-3 combines with J gene TRBJ2-5; D not resolved. The germline gives CDR1 SGHNT, CDR2 YENEEA. Trimming cost V 0 bases and J 2 bases, with 10 bases left between them. The CDR3 length is 15 residues. CDR3 nucleotides: TGTGCCAGCAGCTTAGATCGAGAGATTCAAGAGACCCAGTACTTC. Translating gives CASSLDREIQETQYF.

This clonotype has a handful of counts. The gene calls are TRBV12-3 or TRBV12-4 and TRBJ2-5; D possibly corresponds to TRBD2 (6 bases). V lost 5 bases and J 4 bases, leaving 14 bases between the germline ends. The CDR3 extends over 14 amino acids. CDR3 amino acids: CASSPWGDGETQYF. CDR3 sequence (DNA): TGTGCCAGCAGTCCCTGGGGGGACGGAGAGACCCAGTACTTC.

In this sample, this clonotype turned up many times. The chain couples TRBV18 to TRBJ1-2; D possibly corresponds to TRBD1 (5 bases). The ends were cut back, 6 bases at V and 8 bases at J, with 22 bases in the middle. Germline V gives CDR1 KGHSH, CDR2 LQKENI. CDR3 length equals 15 residues. CDR3 amino acids: CASSRDGTQYRGYTF. Written as DNA, the CDR3 is TGTGCCAGCTCGCGAGACGGGACTCAATATAGGGGCTACACCTTC.

This clonotype has at least ten counts. J is TRBJ2-7 and V is TRBV27; D is ambiguous. Trimming took 6 bases from V and 5 from J, leaving 17 bases between them. The CDR3 has 14 residues. Germline V gene sequence: CDR1 MNHEY, CDR2 SMNVEV (reference sequence). In DNA form, the CDR3 reads TGTGCCAGCAGCCCTACGAGTAGAGCCAACGAGCAGTACTTC. Amino acid sequence: CASSPTSRANEQYF.

This clonotype was recorded many times. The rearrangement joins TRBV28 to TRBJ2-7; 7 bases map to TRBD1. Germline V gene sequence: CDR1 MDHEN, CDR2 SYDVKM. The CDR3 consists of 16 residues. Germline trimming cut 3 bases from V and 0 bases from J; bases unmatched to any gene: 8. The CDR3 coding sequence is TGTGCCAGCAGTTTCCGCCAGGGGGTAAGCTCCTACGAGCAGTACTTC. The encoded protein is CASSFRQGVSSYEQYF.

This clonotype was observed a handful of times. The chain is built from TRBV7-9 and TRBJ2-5; D is unresolved. Trimming removed 0 bases at V and 4 bases at J, with 6 bases between. CDR1 is SEHNR and CDR2 is FQNEAQ in the germline V gene (reference sequence). The CDR3 consists of 13 residues. CDR3 protein: CASSLAIVETQYF. The CDR3 nucleotides are TGTGCCAGCAGCTTAGCAATTGTAGAGACCCAGTACTTC.

In this sample, this clonotype turned up a few times. V usage is TRBV7-2 and J usage is TRBJ2-5; 8 nucleotides align to TRBD2. Germline-derived CDR1 and CDR2 are SGHTA and FQGNSA. V trimming: 1 base; J trimming: 1 base; junction bases outside the gene matches: 2. This CDR3 region has 15 residues. The CDR3 DNA follows: TGTGCCAGCAGCTTAGGTGGACTAGCCCAAGAGACCCAGTACTTC. Translation: CASSLGGLAQETQYF. The variable domain in full, completed from reference TRBV7-2 and TRBJ2-5, reads GAGVSQSPSNKVTEKGKDVELRCDPISGHTALYWYRQSLGQGLEFLIYFQGNSAPDKSGLPSDRFSAERTGGSVSTLTIQRTQQEDSAVYLCASSLGGLAQETQYFGPGTRLLVL.

The table lists this clonotype with many counts. V and J are TRBV28 and TRBJ2-7; TRBD2 matches at 9 bases. Per the germline V gene, CDR1 is MDHEN and CDR2 is SYDVKM. The CDR3 spans 16 residues. Unmatched junction bases numbered 11, after V lost 5 bases and J lost 3 bases. The CDR3 loop is CASSPLYSGSRYEQYF. In DNA form, the CDR3 reads TGTGCCAGCAGTCCCCTCTATAGCGGGAGCCGCTACGAGCAGTACTTC.

This clonotype was observed at least ten times. The chain joins TRBV6-1 to TRBJ1-3; D unclear. V lost 4 bases and J 0 bases, leaving 7 bases between the germline ends. This CDR3 has 14 amino acids. CDR1 is MNHNS and CDR2 is SASEGT in the germline V gene. CDR3 DNA sequence: TGTGCCAGCAGTGGCGCACTCTCTGGAAACACCATATATTTT. Translation: CASSGALSGNTIYF.

This clonotype was counted between two and nine times. V usage is TRBV9 and J usage is TRBJ1-1, with D unresolved. This CDR3 has 15 amino acids. Germline CDR1 SGDLS, CDR2 YYNGEE. Trimming stripped 0 bases from V and 13 bases from J, with 22 bases between. In DNA, the CDR3 is TGTGCCAGCAGCGTAGCTCAGAATCCCAGCGTGTCGATTTTCTTT. Amino acids: CASSVAQNPSVSIFF.

This clonotype was counted ten times or more. The rearrangement joins TRBV18 to TRBJ1-3; D unclear. V lost 5 bases to trimming and J lost 6 bases, with 11 bases between them. Germline-derived CDR1 and CDR2 are KGHSH and LQKENI. The CDR3 is 13 amino acids. CDR3: CASSSSALNTIYF. CDR3 in DNA: TGTGCCAGCTCATCGAGCGCCTTAAACACCATATATTTT.

This clonotype was seen many times. The CDR3, as DNA: TGCAGCGTTGAGTGGGGAGCGCTCTATGGCTACACCTTC. Translation: CSVEWGALYGYTF. The chain uses TRBV29-1 and TRBJ1-2, with D unclear. Germline CDR1 and CDR2: SQVTM and ANQGSEA. V was cut by 3 bases and J by 4 bases, with 12 bases left in between. The CDR3 is made up of 13 amino acids.

This clonotype was seen many times. V and J are TRBV6-5 and TRBJ2-7; TRBD1 matches at 7 bases. V was clipped by 3 bases and J by 4 bases; unmatched bases: 9. The CDR3 consists of 15 residues. Germline V gives CDR1 MNHEY, CDR2 SVGAGI. CDR3 coding DNA: TGTGCCAGCAGTTATAGTGGGACAGCTAATTACGAGCAGTACTTC. Translation gives CASSYSGTANYEQYF.